The 26 T cell receptor beta chains in this list originate from one sample, sequenced in a study of cytomegalovirus exposure and HLA in healthy donors. With 60 Vbeta and 13 Jbeta primers, the PCR was carried out. The assay was immunoSEQ multiplex PCR, and TCRdb's table has in-frame clones only and misses some. The data hold 150,000 to 200,000 clones, with around four fifths observed a single time. Sequencing input: PBMCs. The origin of the receptors is a female donor in good health and CMV-seronegative.

This chain links TRBV7-9 with TRBJ1-4; D is unresolved. Germline CDR1 and CDR2: SEHNR and FQNEAQ (reference sequence). The CDR3 contains 15 residues. Between the trimmed V and J ends, which lost 5 bases and 6 bases, there was a span of 16 bases. CDR3 residues: CASSQIGVRDEKLFF. The CDR3 coding sequence is TGTGCCAGCAGCCAAATTGGGGTGCGGGATGAAAAACTGTTTTTT.

This clone showed up just a few times. The genes are TRBV6-1 and TRBJ2-1; 9 bases align to TRBD2. This CDR3 is 13 amino acids long. J lost 4 bases, V lost 6 bases, and 1 base had no gene match. CDR1 is MNHNS and CDR2 is SASEGT in the germline V gene. CDR3 protein: CASRLAGYNEQFF. In nucleotides, the CDR3 is TGTGCCAGCAGGCTAGCGGGGTACAATGAGCAGTTCTTC.

The chain has TRBV5-1 and TRBJ2-3; 7 nucleotides align to TRBD2. J gave up 2 bases and V 4 bases, and 7 bases lay outside the gene matches. Germline V lookup: CDR1 SGHRS, CDR2 YFSETQ. This CDR3 spans 15 amino acids. Here the CDR3 reads CASSLGGGATDTQYF. In nucleotides, the CDR3 is TGCGCCAGCAGCCTGGGCGGGGGAGCCACAGATACGCAGTATTTT.

This clone appeared a single time. The rearrangement uses TRBV2 and TRBJ2-2; 14 nucleotides line up with TRBD2. The CDR3 runs to 17 residues. CDR1 SNHLY and CDR2 FYNNEI come from the germline V gene. The V and J ends lost 9 bases and 5 bases, in that order; junction bases with no gene match: 11. The CDR3 protein is CASTGTSGGLGTGELFF. The CDR3 bases are TGTGCCAGTACCGGGACTAGCGGGGGCCTGGGGACCGGGGAGCTGTTTTTT. Combining the CDR3 with reference TRBV2 and TRBJ2-2 gives the whole variable domain EPEVTQTPSHQVTQMGQEVILRCVPISNHLYFYWYRQILGQKVEFLVSFYNNEISEKSEIFDDQFSVERPDGSNFTLKIRSTKLEDSAMYFCASTGTSGGLGTGELFFGEGSRLTVL.

V usage is TRBV30 and J usage is TRBJ1-1; TRBD1 is a possible D gene (6 bases). The V end lost 5 bases, the J end lost 10 bases, and 17 bases lay between the germline ends. CDR1 is GTSNPN and CDR2 is SVGIG in the germline V gene (reference sequence). There are 12 residues in the CDR3. CDR3 bases: TGTGCCTGGGATCCACGGGACACCGGAGCTTTCTTT. This encodes CAWDPRDTGAFF.

This clone was counted only a few times. The V call is TRBV5-1, the J call TRBJ1-4; D possibly corresponds to TRBD1 (5 bases). The V and J ends lost 3 bases and 0 bases respectively, with 12 bases between them. CDR1 is SGHRS and CDR2 is YFSETQ in the germline V gene. CDR3 length equals 16 residues. The CDR3 spells CASSSQGITTNEKLFF. The CDR3 DNA follows: TGCGCCAGCAGCTCGCAGGGAATTACAACTAATGAAAAACTGTTTTTT. The full variable domain, with the rest looked up from reference TRBV5-1 and TRBJ1-4, is KAGVTQTPRYLIKTRGQQVTLSCSPISGHRSVSWYQQTPGQGLQFLFEYFSETQRNKGNFPGRFSGRQFSNSRSEMNVSTLELGDSALYLCASSSQGITTNEKLFFGSGTQLSVL.

This sequence joins TRBV4-1 and TRBJ2-3; 10 bases fit TRBD1. Trimming took 6 bases from V and 3 from J; bases not matched to a gene: 3. This CDR3 spans 14 amino acids. Germline V CDR1 and CDR2: MGHRA, YSYEKL. This CDR3 is CASSLDRGTDTQYF. CDR3 DNA: TGCGCCAGCAGTCTGGACAGGGGGACAGATACGCAGTATTTT.

The rearrangement joins TRBV19 to TRBJ1-1; D possibly corresponds to TRBD1 (5 bases). The CDR3 spans 14 residues. Trimming pared 3 bases from V and 2 bases from J, leaving 10 bases between. Germline-derived CDR1 and CDR2 are LNHDA and SQIVND (reference sequence). CDR3 sequence (DNA): TGTGCCAGTAGTATTCCGCGGGGCAACACTGAAGCTTTCTTT. Translating gives CASSIPRGNTEAFF.

The chain uses TRBV21-1 and TRBJ2-3; whether TRBD2, the table's D call, matches the DNA was not checked. TRBV21-1 is a pseudogene segment. The CDR3 totals 14 residues. CDR3: CASSGGGPTDTQYF. The CDR3 DNA sequence: TGTGCCAGCAGCGGCGGGGGGCCCACAGATACGCAGTATTTT.

This clone was seen just once. The V call is TRBV6-6, the J call TRBJ2-1; TRBD2 aligns across 9 bases. The V segment lost 2 bases and the J segment 7 bases; nucleotides outside the gene matches: 9. From germline, CDR1 is MNHNY and CDR2 SVGAGI (reference sequence). The CDR3 sequence is 16 residues long. CDR3 bases: TGTGCCAGCAGTTACACTCTAGCGGGAAATAGAAATGAGCAGTTCTTC. It translates to CASSYTLAGNRNEQFF.

V usage is TRBV7-3 and J usage is TRBJ1-5, with 8 bases lining up with TRBD1. The CDR3 is 12 residues long. The V and J ends lost 0 bases and 16 bases, in that order; junction bases with no gene match: 5. Germline values: CDR1 SGHTA, CDR2 FQGTGA. The chain's CDR3 is CASSLTVGQGHF. The CDR3 DNA is TGTGCCAGCAGCTTAACGGTTGGACAGGGACATTTT.

This clone was seen a few times. The rearrangement uses TRBV29-1 and TRBJ2-5; no clear D gene. CDR1 SQVTM and CDR2 ANQGSEA come from the germline V gene. This CDR3 region has 13 residues. Deletions cut 3 bases from V and 4 bases from J, with 12 bases between. The CDR3 DNA reads TGCAGCGTTGAGAGTCCGGTTGTAGAGACCCAGTACTTC. It codes for CSVESPVVETQYF.

Written as DNA, the CDR3 is TGTGCCAGCAGCTTAGAACCGACTAGCGGGAGCAGGGAGCTGTTTTTT. This sequence encodes CASSLEPTSGSRELFF. The chain uses TRBV7-9 and TRBJ2-2; 12 bases align to TRBD2. V lost 1 base to trimming and J lost 9 bases; unmatched junction nucleotides: 6. The CDR3 sequence is 16 residues long. The germline V gene has CDR1 SEHNR and CDR2 FQNEAQ (reference sequence).

This chain joins TRBV25-1 and TRBJ2-1; a weak D match, TRBD2 (7 bases). Germline CDR1 reads MGHDK; CDR2 reads SYGVNS. V was shortened by 7 bases and J by 0 bases, with 16 bases between the two germline ends. This CDR3 is 16 amino acids long. The CDR3 spells CASTSTRGASYNEQFF. The CDR3 region has the DNA TGTGCCAGCACCTCAACCCGGGGGGCCTCCTACAATGAGCAGTTCTTC.

The V call is TRBV5-1, the J call TRBJ1-4; D possibly corresponds to TRBD1 (5 bases). Germline lookup yields CDR1 SGHRS and CDR2 YFSETQ. The CDR3 loop spans 15 amino acids. V was trimmed by 0 bases and J by 8 bases, leaving 14 bases between them. CDR3 sequence: CASSLGQLGGEKLFF. The CDR3 bases are TGCGCCAGCAGCTTGGGACAGCTGGGAGGGGAAAAACTGTTTTTT.

The chain recombines TRBV6-1 with TRBJ2-1; no definite D call. Looked up from germline, CDR1 is MNHNS and CDR2 is SASEGT. This CDR3 comprises 10 residues. With 8 bases removed from V and 7 bases from J, the gap between germline ends came to 6 bases. The CDR3 loop reads CASQRNEQFF. In nucleotides, the CDR3 is TGTGCCAGCCAGAGGAATGAGCAGTTCTTC.

The chain uses TRBV6-1 and TRBJ2-2, with D perhaps TRBD1 (6 bases). The V gene lost 4 bases and the J gene lost 8 bases, with 11 bases spanning the gap. Per the germline V gene, CDR1 is MNHNS and CDR2 is SASEGT. The CDR3 runs 13 residues. CDR3 DNA sequence: TGTGCCAGCAGTGCCAGGACAGCGGGGGAGCTGTTTTTT. Translation gives CASSARTAGELFF.

This clone came up a few times. This chain links TRBV29-1 with TRBJ1-5; 7 nucleotides line up with TRBD1. The CDR3 sequence is 13 residues long. Trimming at V came to 2 bases and at J to 7 bases, leaving 5 bases not matched to a gene. Germline loops: CDR1 SQVTM, CDR2 ANQGSEA. In nucleotides, the CDR3 is TGCAGCGTTGAAATAGGGGGCGGGCAGCCCCAGCATTTT. Its translation is CSVEIGGGQPQHF.

The chain joins TRBV7-6 to TRBJ1-1, with D hard to call. The CDR3 totals 17 residues. Germline loops: CDR1 SGHVS, CDR2 FNYEAQ. Trimming left V 4 bases short and J 0 bases short, with 18 bases between. CDR3 bases: TGTGCCAGCAGCTCTGGACCGGCGGGTTCTCTGAACACTGAAGCTTTCTTT. It codes for CASSSGPAGSLNTEAFF.

The chain couples TRBV5-1 to TRBJ2-1, with D perhaps TRBD2 (5 bases). CDR1 SGHRS and CDR2 YFSETQ come from the germline V gene. Between the trimmed V and J ends, which lost 2 bases and 8 bases, there was a span of 8 bases. The CDR3 sequence is 12 residues long. DNA of the CDR3: TGCGCCAGCAGCTTCGGGATATATGAGCAGTTCTTC. Its protein is CASSFGIYEQFF.

The chain carries TRBV5-4 and TRBJ2-7; 7 bases are shared with TRBD1. Germline CDR1 reads SGHNT; CDR2 reads YYREEE (reference sequence). The V segment lost 0 bases and the J segment 3 bases; nucleotides outside the gene matches: 3. This CDR3 comprises 14 residues. The CDR3 nucleotides read TGTGCCAGCAGCTTGGACAGGGGAGTCTACGAGCAGTACTTC. Its translation is CASSLDRGVYEQYF.

The V gene is TRBV2, the J gene TRBJ1-3; 9 bases agree with TRBD1. V was pared by 5 bases and J by 2 bases, with 1 base of the junction left unmatched. The length of the CDR3 is 14 residues. Germline CDR1 and CDR2: SNHLY and FYNNEI. The CDR3 here is CASSRDRAGNTIYF. Written as DNA, the CDR3 is TGTGCCAGCAGTCGGGACAGGGCTGGAAACACCATATATTTT.

The V and J genes are TRBV5-4 and TRBJ2-7; 7 bases map to TRBD1. Trimming removed 0 bases from V and 3 bases from J; junction bases left unmatched: 0. The CDR3 runs 13 residues. CDR1 is SGHNT and CDR2 is YYREEE in the germline V gene (reference sequence). CDR3 coding DNA: TGTGCCAGCAGCTTGGACAGGGGCTACGAGCAGTACTTC. This encodes CASSLDRGYEQYF.

This chain connects TRBV5-1 to TRBJ1-2, with D possibly being TRBD1 (5 bases). The CDR3 is 16 residues long. The V gene lost 0 bases and the J gene lost 4 bases, with 16 bases spanning the gap. CDR1 is SGHRS, CDR2 YFSETQ, per germline. As DNA, the CDR3 is TGCGCCAGCAGCTTGGGGGACTCTCTTCAGCGCTATGGCTACACCTTC. Translated: CASSLGDSLQRYGYTF.

The CDR3 DNA reads as TGTGCCAGCAGCTTAAGCTCCAGCGGGTCCTACAATGAGCAGTTCTTC. Translating gives CASSLSSSGSYNEQFF. The chain joins TRBV7-2 to TRBJ2-1, with D tentatively TRBD2 (6 bases). The CDR3 consists of 16 residues. Germline lookup yields CDR1 SGHTA and CDR2 FQGNSA. V was cut by 2 bases and J by 1 base, with 12 bases left in between.

The CDR3 coding sequence is TGTGCCAGCAGCTGGGTCAGGGACACTGAAGCTTTCTTT. This translates into CASSWVRDTEAFF. The chain links TRBV14 to TRBJ1-1, with D possibly being TRBD1 (5 bases). The CDR3 extends over 13 amino acids. Germline CDR1 is SGHDN and CDR2 is FVKESK. With 5 bases removed from V and 3 bases from J, the gap between germline ends came to 10 bases.